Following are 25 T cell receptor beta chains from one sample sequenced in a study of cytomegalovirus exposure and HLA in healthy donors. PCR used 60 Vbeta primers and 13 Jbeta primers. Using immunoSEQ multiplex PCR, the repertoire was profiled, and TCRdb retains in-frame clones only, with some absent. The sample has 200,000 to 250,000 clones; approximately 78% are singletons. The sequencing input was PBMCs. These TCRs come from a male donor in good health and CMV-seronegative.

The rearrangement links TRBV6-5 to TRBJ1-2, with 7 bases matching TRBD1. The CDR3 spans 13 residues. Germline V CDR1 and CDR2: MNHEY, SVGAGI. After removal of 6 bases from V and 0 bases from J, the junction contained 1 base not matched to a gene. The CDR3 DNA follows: TGTGCCAGCAGCCAGGGGGCTAACTATGGCTACACCTTC. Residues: CASSQGANYGYTF.

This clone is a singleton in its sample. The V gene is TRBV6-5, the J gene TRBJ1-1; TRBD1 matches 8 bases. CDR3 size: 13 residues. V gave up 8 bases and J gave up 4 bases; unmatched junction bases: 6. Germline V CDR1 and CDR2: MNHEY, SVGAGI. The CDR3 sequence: CASFQGARTEAFF. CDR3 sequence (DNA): TGTGCCAGCTTTCAGGGGGCGCGCACTGAAGCTTTCTTT.

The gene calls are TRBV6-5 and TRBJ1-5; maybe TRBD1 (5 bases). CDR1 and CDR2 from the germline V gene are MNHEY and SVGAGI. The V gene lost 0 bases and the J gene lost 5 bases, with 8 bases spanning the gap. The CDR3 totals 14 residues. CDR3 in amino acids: CASSYSRVHQPQHF. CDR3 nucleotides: TGTGCCAGCAGTTACTCCAGGGTTCATCAGCCCCAGCATTTT.

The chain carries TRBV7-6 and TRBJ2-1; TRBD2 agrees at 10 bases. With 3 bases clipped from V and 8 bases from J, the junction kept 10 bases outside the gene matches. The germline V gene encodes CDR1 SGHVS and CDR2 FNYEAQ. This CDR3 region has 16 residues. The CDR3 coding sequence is TGTGCCAGCAGCTTGGGTAGCGGGAGGCCGGGAGATGAGCAGTTCTTC. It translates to CASSLGSGRPGDEQFF.

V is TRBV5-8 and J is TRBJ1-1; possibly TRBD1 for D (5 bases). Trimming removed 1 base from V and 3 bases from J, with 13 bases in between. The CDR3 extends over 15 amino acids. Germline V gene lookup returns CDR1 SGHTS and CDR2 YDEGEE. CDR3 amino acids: CASSLWDGGDTEAFF. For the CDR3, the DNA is TGTGCCAGCAGCTTGTGGGATGGGGGGGACACTGAAGCTTTCTTT. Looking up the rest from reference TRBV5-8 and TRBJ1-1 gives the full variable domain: EAGVTQSPTHLIKTRGQQATLRCSPISGHTSVYWYQQALGLGLQFLLWYDEGEERNRGNFPPRFSGRQFPNYSSELNVNALELEDSALYLCASSLWDGGDTEAFFGQGTRLTVV.

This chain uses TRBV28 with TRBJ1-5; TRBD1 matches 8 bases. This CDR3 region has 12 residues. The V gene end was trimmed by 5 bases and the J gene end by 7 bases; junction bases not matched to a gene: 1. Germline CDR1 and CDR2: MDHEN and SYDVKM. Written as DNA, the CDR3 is TGTGCCAGCAGTGGACAGGGACAGCCCCAGCATTTT. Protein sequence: CASSGQGQPQHF.

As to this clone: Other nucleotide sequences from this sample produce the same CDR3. CDR3 nucleotide sequence: TGCAGCGTTGAAACAGGCTCCTACGAGCAGTACTTC. Protein product: CSVETGSYEQYF. This rearrangement joins TRBV29-1 to TRBJ2-7; possible D gene TRBD1, 5 bases. Trimming removed 2 bases from V and 0 bases from J, with 5 bases in between. The CDR3 contains 12 residues. Germline V gives CDR1 SQVTM, CDR2 ANQGSEA.

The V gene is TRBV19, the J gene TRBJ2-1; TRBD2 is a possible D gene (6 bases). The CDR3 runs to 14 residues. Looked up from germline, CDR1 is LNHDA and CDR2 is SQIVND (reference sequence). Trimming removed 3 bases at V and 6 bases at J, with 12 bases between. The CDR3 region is CASSMTTTSNEQFF. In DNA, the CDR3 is TGTGCCAGTAGTATGACCACGACTAGCAATGAGCAGTTCTTC.

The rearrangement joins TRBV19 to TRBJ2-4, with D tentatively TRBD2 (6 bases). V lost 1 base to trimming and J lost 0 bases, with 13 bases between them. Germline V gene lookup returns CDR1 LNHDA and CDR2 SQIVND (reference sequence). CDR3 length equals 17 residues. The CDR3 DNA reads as TGTGCCAGTAGTATAGGAGGGGCGGGACTAGCCAAAAACATTCAGTACTTC. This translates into CASSIGGAGLAKNIQYF.

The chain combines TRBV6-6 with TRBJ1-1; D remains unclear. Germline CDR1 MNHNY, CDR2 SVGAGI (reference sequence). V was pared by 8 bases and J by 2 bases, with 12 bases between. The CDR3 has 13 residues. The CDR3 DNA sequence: TGTGCCAGCGGCCGAGGTCTAAACACTGAAGCTTTCTTT. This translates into CASGRGLNTEAFF.

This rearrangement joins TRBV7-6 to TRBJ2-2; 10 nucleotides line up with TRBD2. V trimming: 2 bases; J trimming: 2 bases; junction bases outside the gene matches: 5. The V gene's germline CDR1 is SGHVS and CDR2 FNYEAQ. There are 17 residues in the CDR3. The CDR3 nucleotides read TGTGCCAGCAGCTTACTAGCGGGAGTGGGAAACACCGGGGAGCTGTTTTTT. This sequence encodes CASSLLAGVGNTGELFF.

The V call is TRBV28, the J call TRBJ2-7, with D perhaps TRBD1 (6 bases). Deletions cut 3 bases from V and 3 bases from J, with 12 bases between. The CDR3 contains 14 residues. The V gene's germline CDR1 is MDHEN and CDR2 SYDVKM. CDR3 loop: CASSFLQGIYEQYF. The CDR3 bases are TGTGCCAGCAGTTTCCTTCAGGGGATCTACGAGCAGTACTTC.

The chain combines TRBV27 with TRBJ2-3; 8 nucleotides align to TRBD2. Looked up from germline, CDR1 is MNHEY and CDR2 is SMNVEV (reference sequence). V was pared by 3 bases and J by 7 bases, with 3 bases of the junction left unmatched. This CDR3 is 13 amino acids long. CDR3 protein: CASSFAGGYTQYF. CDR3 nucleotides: TGTGCCAGCAGTTTCGCGGGGGGATATACGCAGTATTTT.

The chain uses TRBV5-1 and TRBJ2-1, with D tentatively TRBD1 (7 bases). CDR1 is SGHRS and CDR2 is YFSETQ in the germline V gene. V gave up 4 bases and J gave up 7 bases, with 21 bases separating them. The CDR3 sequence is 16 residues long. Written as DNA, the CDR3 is TGCGCCAGCAGCCCCGGACAGGTTAGCGGTTATAATGAGCAGTTCTTC. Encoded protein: CASSPGQVSGYNEQFF.

The CDR3 DNA follows: TGTGCCAGCAGCAAACAGGGGTCAGATACGCAGTATTTT. Its translation is CASSKQGSDTQYF. The chain has TRBV11-2 and TRBJ2-3; 7 positions agree with TRBD1. This CDR3 is built from 13 residues. Germline CDR1 reads SGHAT; CDR2 reads FQNNGV. V lost 5 bases and J lost 4; bases outside the gene matches: 3.

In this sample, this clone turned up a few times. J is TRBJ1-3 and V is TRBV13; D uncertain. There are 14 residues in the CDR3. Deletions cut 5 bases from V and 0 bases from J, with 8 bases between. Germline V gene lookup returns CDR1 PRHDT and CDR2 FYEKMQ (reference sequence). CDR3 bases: TGTGCCAGCAGCCAAACTAACTCTGGAAACACCATATATTTT. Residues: CASSQTNSGNTIYF.

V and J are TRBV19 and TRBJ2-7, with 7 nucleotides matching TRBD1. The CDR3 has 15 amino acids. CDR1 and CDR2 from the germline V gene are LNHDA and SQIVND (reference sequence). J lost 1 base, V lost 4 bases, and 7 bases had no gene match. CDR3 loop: CASSKGAGGSYEQYF. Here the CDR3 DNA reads TGTGCCAGTAGTAAGGGGGCAGGTGGATCCTACGAGCAGTACTTC.

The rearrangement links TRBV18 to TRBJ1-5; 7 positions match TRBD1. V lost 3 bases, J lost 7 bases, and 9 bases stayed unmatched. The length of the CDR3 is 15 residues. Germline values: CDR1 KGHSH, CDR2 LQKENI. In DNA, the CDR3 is TGTGCCAGCTCACCCATTGAGACAGGGAGCCAGCCCCAGCATTTT. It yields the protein CASSPIETGSQPQHF.

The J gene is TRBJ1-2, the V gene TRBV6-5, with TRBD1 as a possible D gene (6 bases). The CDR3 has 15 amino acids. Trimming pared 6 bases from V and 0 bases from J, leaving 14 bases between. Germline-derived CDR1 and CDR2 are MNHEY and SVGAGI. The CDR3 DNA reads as TGTGCCAGCAGGACCCGGGACAAGGCTAACTATGGCTACACCTTC. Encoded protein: CASRTRDKANYGYTF.

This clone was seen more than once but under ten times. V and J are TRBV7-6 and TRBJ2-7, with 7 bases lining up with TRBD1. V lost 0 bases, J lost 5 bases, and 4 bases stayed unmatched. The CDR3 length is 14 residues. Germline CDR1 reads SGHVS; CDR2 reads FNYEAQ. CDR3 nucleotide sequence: TGTGCCAGCAGCTTAGCAGGGGGCTCTGACGAGCAGTACTTC. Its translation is CASSLAGGSDEQYF.

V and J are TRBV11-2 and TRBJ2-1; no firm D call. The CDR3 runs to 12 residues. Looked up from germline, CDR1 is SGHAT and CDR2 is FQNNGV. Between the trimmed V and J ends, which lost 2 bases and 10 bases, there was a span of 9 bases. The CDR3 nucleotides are TGTGCCAGCAGCTTAAGAGGCGAGGAGCAGTTCTTC. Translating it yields CASSLRGEEQFF.

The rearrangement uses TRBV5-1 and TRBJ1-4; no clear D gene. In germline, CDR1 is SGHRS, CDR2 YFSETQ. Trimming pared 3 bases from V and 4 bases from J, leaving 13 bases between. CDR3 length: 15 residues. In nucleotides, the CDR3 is TGCGCCAGCAGCTGGTCGGAGGGATATAATGAAAAACTGTTTTTT. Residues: CASSWSEGYNEKLFF. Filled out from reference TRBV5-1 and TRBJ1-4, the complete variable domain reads KAGVTQTPRYLIKTRGQQVTLSCSPISGHRSVSWYQQTPGQGLQFLFEYFSETQRNKGNFPGRFSGRQFSNSRSEMNVSTLELGDSALYLCASSWSEGYNEKLFFGSGTQLSVL.

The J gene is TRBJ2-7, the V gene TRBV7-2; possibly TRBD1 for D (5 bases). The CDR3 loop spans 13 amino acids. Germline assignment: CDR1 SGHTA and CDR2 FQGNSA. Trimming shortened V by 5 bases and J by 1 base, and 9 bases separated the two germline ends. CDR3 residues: CASSLGLSYEQYF. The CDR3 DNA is TGTGCCAGCAGCCTGGGGCTTTCCTACGAGCAGTACTTC.

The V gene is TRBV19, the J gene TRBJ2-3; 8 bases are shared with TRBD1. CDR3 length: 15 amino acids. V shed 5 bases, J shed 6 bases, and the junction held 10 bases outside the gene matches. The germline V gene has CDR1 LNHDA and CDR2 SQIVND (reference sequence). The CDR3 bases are TGTGCCAGTAGTCATGGACAGGGAAGAAGTGATACGCAGTATTTT. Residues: CASSHGQGRSDTQYF.

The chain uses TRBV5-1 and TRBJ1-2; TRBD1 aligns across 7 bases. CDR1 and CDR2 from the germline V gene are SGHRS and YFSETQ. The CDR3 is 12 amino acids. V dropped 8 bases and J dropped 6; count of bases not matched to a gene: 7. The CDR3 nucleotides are TGCGCCAGTAGAACAGGGGCTGATGGCTACACCTTC. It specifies CASRTGADGYTF.